The next 17 T cell receptor beta chains were all read from a single sample in a study of regulatory T cells in long-lasting Graves disease. Arm-PCR of CDR3 regions and iRepertoire HTBI primers were the basis on which TCR beta libraries were built. TCRdb re-called the multiplex PCR reads with MiXCR, one entry per CDR3 protein. The sample shows 400,000 to 500,000 distinct CDR3 sequences, over 14% of them seen only once. Time point specified: newly diagnosed GD, antithyroid drugs for less than 3 months. PBMC-derived RNA was used for the TCR library. The same sample was also used in a study of T cells in Graves' hyperthyroidism and ophthalmopathy.

The specimen was peripheral blood mononuclear cells (PBMCs), collected at new diagnosis, from a patient treated with antithyroid drugs. The receptors shown here come from a woman aged 40 to 50 with Graves disease.

The V and J genes are TRBV20-1 and TRBJ2-7, with D hard to call. The V end lost 1 base, the J end lost 2 bases, and 15 bases lay between the germline ends. CDR3 size: 15 residues. Germline CDR1 reads DFQATT; CDR2 reads SNEGSKA (reference sequence). The CDR3 nucleotides read TGCAGTGCTAGAGTTTGGCGCGATTCCACCTACGAGCAGTACTTC. As protein: CSARVWRDSTYEQYF.

V gene TRBV15 combines with J gene TRBJ1-1, with 10 nucleotides matching TRBD1. This CDR3 has 18 amino acids. CDR1 LNHNV and CDR2 YYDKDF come from the germline V gene (reference sequence). The V segment lost 0 bases and the J segment 0 bases; nucleotides outside the gene matches: 7. CDR3 sequence reads: CATSRDYGTGDLNTEAFF. DNA of the CDR3: TGTGCCACCAGCAGAGATTACGGGACAGGGGATCTGAACACTGAAGCTTTCTTT.

A few counts support this clonotype. The J gene is TRBJ2-1, the V gene TRBV24-1; D is perhaps TRBD1 (8 bases). The CDR3 extends over 15 amino acids. Trimming cost V 9 bases and J 3 bases, with 17 bases left between them. CDR1 KGHDR and CDR2 SFDVKD come from the germline V gene. CDR3 sequence (DNA): TGTGCCACCGGCGGGGGACAGGACGGCTACAATGAGCAGTTCTTC. This sequence encodes CATGGGQDGYNEQFF.

There are a few counts of this clonotype. This chain's CDR3 is CASSLTLAGSSTDTQYF. The CDR3, as DNA: TGCGCCAGCAGCTTGACACTAGCGGGATCGAGCACAGATACGCAGTATTTT. V is TRBV5-1 and J is TRBJ2-3; 10 nucleotides line up with TRBD2. With 1 base clipped from V and 0 bases from J, the junction kept 5 bases outside the gene matches. CDR3 length: 17 residues. Germline assignment: CDR1 SGHRS and CDR2 YFSETQ.

The table lists this clonotype with many counts. The rearrangement links TRBV28 to TRBJ1-5; 8 positions agree with TRBD1. Germline V gives CDR1 MDHEN, CDR2 SYDVKM. The ends lost 7 bases at V and 4 bases at J; junction bases unmatched: 12. There are 16 residues in the CDR3. This chain's CDR3 is CASKLDRGQGNQPQHF. The CDR3 region has the DNA TGTGCCAGCAAACTAGACAGGGGCCAAGGGAATCAGCCCCAGCATTTT.

The V call is TRBV18, the J call TRBJ2-7; 13 positions agree with TRBD2. With 2 bases clipped from V and 4 bases from J, the junction kept 5 bases outside the gene matches. CDR1 KGHSH and CDR2 LQKENI come from the germline V gene. This CDR3 is 16 amino acids long. CDR3 amino acids: CASSPSGLAGAYEQYF. CDR3 DNA sequence: TGTGCCAGCTCACCATCCGGACTAGCGGGAGCGTACGAGCAGTACTTC.

This clonotype was counted at least ten times. The chain couples TRBV10-3 to TRBJ2-7, with no clear D. Per germline, CDR1 ENHRY and CDR2 SYGVKD. V gave up 6 bases and J gave up 3 bases, with 12 bases separating them. The CDR3 has 13 amino acids. CDR3 nucleotide sequence: TGTGCCATCAGCAAGTCAGGAGTCTACGAGCAGTACTTC. Its protein product is CAISKSGVYEQYF.

This clonotype was seen repeatedly, ten times or more. The V and J genes are TRBV11-2 and TRBJ2-1, with TRBD2 matching 7 bases. The CDR3 extends over 17 amino acids. Trimming at V came to 0 bases and at J to 5 bases, leaving 10 bases not matched to a gene. CDR1 SGHAT and CDR2 FQNNGV come from the germline V gene. The CDR3 bases are TGTGCCAGCAGCTTAGACGGGGGAGCGGGAAACCACAATGAGCAGTTCTTC. The encoded protein is CASSLDGGAGNHNEQFF.

Concerning this clonotype: Being one base from a much bigger clone, this may be a read error. The gene calls are TRBV28 and TRBJ1-1, with TRBD1 matching over 8 bases. This CDR3 region has 13 residues. Germline V CDR1 and CDR2: MDHEN, SYDVKM. J gave up 6 bases and V 4 bases, and 4 bases lay outside the gene matches. The chain's CDR3 is CASSYPTGAEAFF. The CDR3 coding sequence is TGTGCCAGCAGTTACCCGACAGGGGCTGAAGCTTTCTTT.

This clonotype has a count of ten or more. This sequence joins TRBV12-3 or TRBV12-4 and TRBJ2-5; the match to TRBD1 covers 12 bases. J was trimmed by 4 bases and V by 6 bases; bases with no gene match: 12. The CDR3 consists of 17 residues. The CDR3 here is CASSAPGTGGLGETQYF. CDR3 nucleotide sequence: TGTGCCAGCAGCGCTCCCGGGACAGGGGGCCTTGGAGAGACCCAGTACTTC.

Of note for this clonotype: This is likely an artifact of a read error, given a far larger clone one base away. The chain combines TRBV2 with TRBJ2-1, with 8 bases aligning to TRBD1. The germline V gene has CDR1 SNHLY and CDR2 FYNNEI. Trimming removed 2 bases from V and 10 bases from J; junction bases left unmatched: 7. The CDR3 extends over 14 amino acids. CDR3 region: CASSEPLRGPEQFF. CDR3 nucleotides: TGTGCCAGCAGTGAACCTCTCAGGGGGCCCGAGCAGTTCTTC.

Worth noting for this clonotype: This may be a read error, as it is one base from a much larger clone. The CDR3 region has the DNA TGTGCCGGCAGCGTTTCAATCCCCTCCTACAATGAGCAGTTCTTC. Protein: CAGSVSIPSYNEQFF. The chain is built from TRBV9 and TRBJ2-1, with no clear D. CDR3 length: 15 residues. CDR1 is SGDLS and CDR2 is YYNGEE in the germline V gene.

The table lists this clonotype with a few counts. The CDR3 nucleotides are TGCAGTGCGATAAATAGCGGGAGGGCGTCCTACAATGAGCAGTTCTTC. Translating gives CSAINSGRASYNEQFF. V is TRBV20-1 and J is TRBJ2-1; TRBD2 matches at 11 bases. CDR3 size: 16 residues. After removal of 6 bases from V and 1 base from J, the junction contained 8 bases not matched to a gene. Germline V CDR1 and CDR2: DFQATT, SNEGSKA (reference sequence).

The chain's CDR3 is CATREGTATNEKLFF. The CDR3 region has the DNA TGTGCCACCAGGGAGGGGACTGCAACTAATGAAAAACTGTTTTTT. The gene calls are TRBV6-2 or TRBV6-3 and TRBJ1-4; weak D call: TRBD1 (5 bases). The germline V and J ends were trimmed by 10 bases and 0 bases, with 15 bases remaining between them. The germline V gene encodes CDR1 MNHEY and CDR2 SVGEGT. This CDR3 comprises 15 residues.

This clonotype was found many times. The chain recombines TRBV27 with TRBJ2-7; D possibly corresponds to TRBD1 (6 bases). V was cut by 5 bases and J by 3 bases, with 11 bases left in between. The CDR3 spans 13 residues. CDR1 and CDR2 from the germline V gene are MNHEY and SMNVEV (reference sequence). The DNA of the CDR3 is TGTGCCAGCAGTACAGGGAACCTCTACGAGCAGTACTTC. Its translation is CASSTGNLYEQYF.

This clonotype was seen many times. The chain uses TRBV7-2 and TRBJ2-3; TRBD2 agrees at 16 bases. The germline V gene has CDR1 SGHTA and CDR2 FQGNSA. CDR3 length: 18 amino acids. V lost 1 base, J lost 4 bases, and 5 bases stayed unmatched. CDR3 region: CASSLEGLAGGPADTQYF. Written as DNA, the CDR3 is TGTGCCAGCAGCTTAGAGGGACTAGCGGGAGGGCCGGCAGATACGCAGTATTTT.

This clonotype was seen repeatedly, ten times or more. The chain combines TRBV7-9 with TRBJ2-7, with TRBD1 identical over 8 bases. The V gene's germline CDR1 is SEHNR and CDR2 FQNEAQ (reference sequence). Germline trimming cut 1 base from V and 8 bases from J; bases unmatched to any gene: 7. The CDR3 is made up of 14 amino acids. The CDR3 DNA sequence: TGTGCCAGCAGCTTAGAAGTGCAGGGGGCTAAGCAGTACTTC. This translates into CASSLEVQGAKQYF.